Reported below is one T cell receptor beta chain. The data are from a study of blood T cells in healthy people across ages. J was trimmed by 7 bases and V by 3 bases; bases with no gene match: 5. Germline lookup yields CDR1 DFQATT and CDR2 SNEGSKA (reference sequence). The CDR3 contains 15 residues. A second 7 to 11 cycle PCR used barcoded and J-beta primers. Template switching added a 12-random-nucleotide identifier to every cDNA molecule. From the 5' RACE reads, TCRdb called clonotypes with MiXCR, one entry per CDR3 protein. The sample lists over 600,000 distinct CDR3 sequences, more than 50% seen once, with 20% to 30% in the top ten.

Sequenced material: blood. The clonotype was recovered from a man aged 40-50 years in good health. V usage is TRBV20-1 and J usage is TRBJ2-1; 14 positions match TRBD2. The CDR3 protein is CSASGLAGGVNEQFF. CDR3 nucleotide sequence: TGCAGTGCTAGCGGACTAGCGGGGGGAGTGAATGAGCAGTTCTTC.